Listed here are 3 T cell receptor beta chains from one sample, sequenced in a study of tumor and adjacent non-tumor tissue in lung cancer. RNA was extracted from bulk tissue without any cell sorting. Three rounds of nested PCR, following a modified ARM-PCR protocol, produced the TCRbeta library. TCRdb reprocessed the multiplex PCR reads via MiXCR and lists one record per CDR3 protein. The sample has over 60,000 distinct CDR3 sequences; around four fifths are singletons. Source material: lung tumor tissue. The receptors were gathered from a man aged 60-69 years with non-small cell lung cancer.

This sequence joins TRBV20-1 and TRBJ1-4; 12 bases map to TRBD1. The germline CDR1 and CDR2 sequences are DFQATT and SNEGSKA (reference sequence). The CDR3 covers 13 residues. CDR3 loop: CRTQGQGAEKLFF. The CDR3, as DNA: TGCAGAACTCAGGGACAGGGGGCTGAAAAACTGTTTTTT.

In the case of this clonotype: The junction departs from the called germline gene at one end, perhaps through a read error. This sequence joins TRBV20-1 and TRBJ1-1; D gene uncertain. This CDR3 region has 14 residues. Germline V CDR1 and CDR2: DFQATT, SNEGSKA (reference sequence). The DNA for the CDR3 is TGCAGTGTTAAGGACGGGCAAGGTACGACTGAAGCTTTGTTT. It codes for CSVKDGQGTTEALF.

Regarding this clonotype: It may be a read error: a sequence one base away is much more abundant. This chain uses TRBV5-1 with TRBJ1-2; D ambiguous. Germline V lookup: CDR1 SGHRS, CDR2 YFSETQ. This CDR3 is 16 amino acids long. This CDR3 reads CVSSLSTGRRDYGYTF. The DNA for the CDR3 is TGCGTCAGCAGCTTGTCTACCGGGCGGCGAGACTATGGCTACACCTTC.